The 24 T cell receptor beta chains below were found in one sample sequenced in a study of Ad26.COV2.S vaccination and SARS-CoV-2 variants. Treatment denoted: about 20 received Ad26.COV2.S at low or high dose, single or two shots; several received placebo; per-sample allocation not given. Sampling occurred on day 63 after the first vaccine or placebo injection. Assay: immunoSEQ multiplex PCR; the TCRdb copy retains only in-frame clones and omits some. Here the sample spans hundreds of thousands of clones, more than 70% being singletons. The starting material was peripheral blood, obtained in a trial of Ad26.COV2.S vaccine versus placebo. The receptor set was obtained from a person between 18 and 65 years old who received the Ad26.COV2.S COVID-19 vaccine or a placebo.

J is TRBJ2-3 and V is TRBV11-1, with a tentative D call TRBD2 (6 bases). Per the germline V gene, CDR1 is SGHAT and CDR2 is FQDESV (reference sequence). The V gene lost 5 bases and the J gene lost 2 bases, with 17 bases spanning the gap. This CDR3 spans 16 amino acids. CDR3 loop: CASSPAPRGITDTQYF. In DNA, the CDR3 is TGTGCCAGCAGCCCAGCCCCCCGGGGGATCACAGATACGCAGTATTTT.

This sequence joins TRBV29-1 and TRBJ2-1; perhaps D is TRBD1 or TRBD2 (5 bases each). The germline V gene encodes CDR1 SQVTM and CDR2 ANQGSEA. Trimming took 3 bases from V and 4 from J, leaving 13 bases between them. The CDR3 is 14 residues long. CDR3 loop: CSVDGGSPYNEQFF. In DNA, the CDR3 is TGCAGCGTTGATGGGGGTAGCCCTTACAATGAGCAGTTCTTC.

The rearrangement uses TRBV9 and TRBJ1-3; no definite D call. With 2 bases removed from V and 6 bases from J, the gap between germline ends came to 6 bases. This CDR3 contains 12 residues. CDR1 and CDR2 (germline): SGDLS, YYNGEE. In DNA form, the CDR3 reads TGTGCCAGCAGCGTGTTCCAAAACACCATATATTTT. As protein: CASSVFQNTIYF.

As concerns this clone: Other DNA sequences within the sample encode an identical CDR3. The chain couples TRBV19 to TRBJ2-7; 8 bases align to TRBD1. CDR1 LNHDA and CDR2 SQIVND come from the germline V gene (reference sequence). The ends lost 3 bases at V and 3 bases at J; junction bases unmatched: 4. This CDR3 region has 14 residues. Here the CDR3 reads CASSITGGSYEQYF. CDR3 DNA sequence: TGTGCCAGTAGTATTACAGGGGGAAGCTACGAGCAGTACTTC. The complete variable domain, with remaining parts taken from reference TRBV19 and TRBJ2-7, reads DGGITQSPKYLFRKEGQNVTLSCEQNLNHDAMYWYRQDPGQGLRLIYYSQIVNDFQKGDIAEGYSVSREKKESFPLTVTSAQKNPTAFYLCASSITGGSYEQYFGPGTRLTVT.

V and J are TRBV5-1 and TRBJ2-2; 9 bases are a match to TRBD1. Germline V gene data show CDR1 as SGHRS and CDR2 as YFSETQ. The junction had 6 bases not matched to a gene; V was cut back by 4 bases and J by 5 bases. The CDR3 has 15 amino acids. The CDR3 reads CASSPGQGITGELFF. DNA for the CDR3: TGCGCCAGCAGCCCGGGACAGGGCATTACCGGGGAGCTGTTTTTT.

The chain couples TRBV7-9 to TRBJ2-1; D gene unclear. Germline values: CDR1 SEHNR, CDR2 FQNEAQ (reference sequence). The germline V and J ends were trimmed by 6 bases and 2 bases, with 11 bases remaining between them. The CDR3 length is 14 residues. As DNA, the CDR3 is TGTGCCAGCAGTAGGCAGTCGCCCTACAATGAGCAGTTCTTC. Translating gives CASSRQSPYNEQFF.

V usage is TRBV6-6 and J usage is TRBJ2-7; D is possibly TRBD2 (6 bases). V shed 7 bases and J shed 4 bases, with 17 bases lying between them. CDR1 and CDR2 from the germline V gene are MNHNY and SVGAGI (reference sequence). The CDR3 sequence is 14 residues long. The CDR3 spells CASNLSGGGYEQYF. As DNA, the CDR3 is TGTGCCAGCAACCTTAGCGGAGGAGGATACGAGCAGTACTTC.

As concerns this clone: The same CDR3 arises from other DNA sequences in this sample as well. J is TRBJ1-5 and V is TRBV7-2; D gene unclear. Germline CDR1 reads SGHTA; CDR2 reads FQGNSA. There are 13 residues in the CDR3. Trimming shortened V by 5 bases and J by 1 base, and 6 bases separated the two germline ends. The CDR3 DNA follows: TGTGCCAGCAGCCCAGACAGCAATCAGCCCCAGCATTTT. This codes for CASSPDSNQPQHF.

The rearrangement links TRBV4-2 to TRBJ1-2, with D possibly matching TRBD1 (6 bases). Deletions cut 7 bases from V and 3 bases from J, with 15 bases between. CDR1 is LGHNA and CDR2 is YNFKEQ in the germline V gene. This CDR3 contains 14 residues. Here the CDR3 reads CASNKQGLDYGYTF. CDR3 nucleotide sequence: TGTGCCAGCAACAAACAGGGTTTGGACTATGGCTACACCTTC.

The chain is built from TRBV3-1 (or the pseudogene TRBV3-2) and TRBJ2-6; 12 bases agree with TRBD2. J was trimmed by 1 base and V by 5 bases; bases with no gene match: 9. The germline CDR1 and CDR2 sequences are LGHDT and YNNKEL (reference sequence). This CDR3 is built from 19 residues. The CDR3, as DNA: TGTGCCAGCAGCTCCCTAGCGGGAGGGCCGGTTTCTGGGGCCAACGTCCTGACTTTC. This sequence encodes CASSSLAGGPVSGANVLTF.

The genes are TRBV5-1 and TRBJ2-1, with a tentative D call TRBD2 (6 bases). The CDR3 length is 14 residues. The germline V and J ends were trimmed by 4 bases and 10 bases, with 18 bases remaining between them. The germline V gene encodes CDR1 SGHRS and CDR2 YFSETQ. Written as DNA, the CDR3 is TGCGCCAGCAGCCCGGGACTGGCGTTTGGGGAGCAGTTCTTC. Translation: CASSPGLAFGEQFF.

The chain recombines TRBV11-2 with TRBJ1-6, with 9 bases fitting TRBD1. From germline, CDR1 is SGHAT and CDR2 FQNNGV. With V trimmed by 5 bases and J by 9 bases, 8 bases remained unmatched. The CDR3 is made up of 15 amino acids. The CDR3 nucleotides read TGTGCCAGCAGCCAATCCGGGACAGGGAGTTCACCCCTCCACTTT. This sequence encodes CASSQSGTGSSPLHF.

V gene TRBV6-5 combines with J gene TRBJ1-1; D remains unclear. V was cut by 8 bases and J by 3 bases, with 10 bases left in between. Germline CDR1 is MNHEY and CDR2 is SVGAGI. The CDR3 sequence is 12 residues long. CDR3 in amino acids: CASSGGYTEAFF. CDR3 sequence (DNA): TGTGCCAGCTCGGGCGGGTACACTGAAGCTTTCTTT.

The chain uses TRBV7-9 and TRBJ1-2, with 7 bases matching TRBD1. Germline CDR1 reads SEHNR; CDR2 reads FQNEAQ (reference sequence). J gave up 2 bases and V 1 base, and 4 bases lay outside the gene matches. The CDR3 is 15 amino acids. For the CDR3, the DNA is TGTGCCAGCAGCTTAGGAGGACAGGAGAACTATGGCTACACCTTC. This codes for CASSLGGQENYGYTF.

The chain combines TRBV6-5 with TRBJ2-1; D not resolved. The CDR3 contains 14 residues. CDR1 MNHEY and CDR2 SVGAGI come from the germline V gene. V was cut by 4 bases and J by 9 bases, with 16 bases left in between. CDR3 nucleotide sequence: TGTGCCAGCAGTTCCGGAGTAGCCCGGGCTGAGCAGTTCTTC. Amino acids: CASSSGVARAEQFF.

The rearrangement links TRBV9 to TRBJ2-1; TRBD2 agrees at 9 bases. Germline values: CDR1 SGDLS, CDR2 YYNGEE. This CDR3 is built from 16 residues. V dropped 4 bases and J dropped 8; count of bases not matched to a gene: 13. The CDR3 DNA sequence: TGTGCCAGCAGCCCGCCCTCCGGGACTAGCTCCGATGAGCAGTTCTTC. It translates to CASSPPSGTSSDEQFF.

The CDR3 is CASSPDRGLLNYGYTF. The CDR3 bases are TGTGCCAGCAGTCCCGACAGGGGGTTACTTAACTATGGCTACACCTTC. The V call is TRBV2, the J call TRBJ1-2; TRBD1 agrees at 9 bases. Trimming removed 5 bases from V and 1 base from J; junction bases left unmatched: 8. CDR1 is SNHLY and CDR2 is FYNNEI in the germline V gene. The CDR3 spans 16 residues.

The V gene is TRBV30, the J gene TRBJ2-2; 13 nucleotides align to TRBD2. Germline assignment: CDR1 GTSNPN and CDR2 SVGIG (reference sequence). The CDR3 extends over 18 amino acids. V lost 0 bases, J lost 8 bases, and 12 bases stayed unmatched. Here the CDR3 DNA reads TGTGCCTGGAGTGTGACTAGCGGGGGGCGCAACCACGCGGGGGAGCTGTTTTTT. Its translation: CAWSVTSGGRNHAGELFF.

This CDR3 reads CASSQDLAGGRYYEQYF. CDR3 DNA sequence: TGCGCCAGCAGCCAAGATCTAGCGGGGGGGAGATACTACGAGCAGTACTTC. V is TRBV4-3 and J is TRBJ2-7; 12 nucleotides align to TRBD2. Trimming cost V 0 bases and J 3 bases; bases outside gene matches: 6. Looked up from germline, CDR1 is LGHNA and CDR2 is YSLEER. The CDR3 is 17 residues long.

The chain combines TRBV3-1 (or the pseudogene TRBV3-2) with TRBJ2-7; TRBD1 or TRBD2 may be the D gene (5 bases each). This CDR3 has 14 residues. Germline V gene sequence: CDR1 LGHDT, CDR2 YNNKEL (reference sequence). V lost 8 bases to trimming and J lost 0 bases, with 14 bases between them. DNA for the CDR3: TGTGCCAGCGGGGGAACTTCGAGCTCCTACGAGCAGTACTTC. Encoded protein: CASGGTSSSYEQYF.

V gene TRBV6-5 combines with J gene TRBJ2-7; D call uncertain. Trimming removed 6 bases at V and 3 bases at J, with 12 bases between. There are 13 residues in the CDR3. The germline V gene encodes CDR1 MNHEY and CDR2 SVGAGI. This CDR3 is CASSRRPLYEQYF. The CDR3 DNA reads as TGTGCCAGCAGCCGGAGACCCCTCTACGAGCAGTACTTC.

The CDR3: CASSSRDGSLNQPQHF. The CDR3 DNA follows: TGTGCCAGTAGTTCCAGGGACGGTTCTCTCAATCAGCCCCAGCATTTT. The chain recombines TRBV19 with TRBJ1-5, with D maybe TRBD1 (5 bases). CDR3 length equals 16 residues. V was clipped by 5 bases and J by 3 bases, with 17 bases between them. The germline gives CDR1 LNHDA, CDR2 SQIVND (reference sequence).

This rearrangement joins TRBV4-3 to TRBJ2-1; D may be TRBD1 or TRBD2 (6 bases each). The germline V gene encodes CDR1 LGHNA and CDR2 YSLEER. This CDR3 spans 17 amino acids. V gave up 1 base and J gave up 5 bases, with 18 bases separating them. The CDR3 sequence is CASSQGRGPGVHNEQFF. The CDR3 nucleotides read TGCGCCAGCAGCCAAGGTCGGGGGCCAGGAGTCCACAATGAGCAGTTCTTC.

The CDR3 DNA is TGTGCCAGCAGTCCCATGGGAAGCAATCAGCCCCAGCATTTT. Its protein is CASSPMGSNQPQHF. V gene TRBV6-6 combines with J gene TRBJ1-5; D ambiguous. Trimming took 5 bases from V and 1 from J, leaving 9 bases between them. This CDR3 has 14 residues. CDR1 and CDR2 (germline): MNHNY, SVGAGI (reference sequence).